This T cell receptor (beta chain) was documented in a study of T-cell memory formation after mild COVID-19. Broader study findings: Among CD4+ contracting clones, most were CM and EM, and CD8+ ones EMRA.

TCRdb processed the 5' RACE reads anew with MiXCR; each CDR3 protein has one entry. The sample includes about 430,000 distinct CDR3 sequences, about a sixth of them seen just once. The germline gives CDR1 SGHRS, CDR2 YFSETQ. CDR3 size: 16 residues. The trim removed 3 bases at V and 0 bases at J, leaving 6 bases unmatched. This clonotype was seen more than once but under ten times. Its target is not known. The chain carries TRBV5-1 and TRBJ2-3, with 8 bases that match TRBD1. Sequenced input: PBMCs or a T cell subset sorted from them (not recorded which). This receptor was taken from a man between 18 and 35 years old who had mild COVID-19 (a few samples of this study predate the infection). Cell type and time point are not known. The CDR3 nucleotides are TGCGCCAGCAGCTCCGGACAGGGAGCTAGCACAGATACGCAGTATTTT. Protein product: CASSSGQGASTDTQYF. Full variable domain (outside the CDR3, taken from reference TRBV5-1 and TRBJ2-3): KAGVTQTPRYLIKTRGQQVTLSCSPISGHRSVSWYQQTPGQGLQFLFEYFSETQRNKGNFPGRFSGRQFSNSRSEMNVSTLELGDSALYLCASSSGQGASTDTQYFGPGTRLTVL.